This T cell receptor beta chain was obtained from a study of early T cells in non-severe SARS-CoV-2 infection. Study summary: Bulk RNA taken from unsorted whole blood was sequenced, leaving chains unpaired. General study points: VDJdb matching, biased toward anti-spike CD8 responses, missed private and CD4 specificities.

Unique molecular identifiers were affixed to single, distinct cDNA molecules. TCRdb independently ran MiXCR on the 5' RACE reads; one entry per CDR3 protein. Seen here are tens of thousands of distinct CDR3 sequences, around 8% observed once, and the top ten hold around 4.5%. This clonotype was detected ten times or more. Its antigen is not identified. Looked up from germline, CDR1 is SGHAT and CDR2 is FQNNGV. The J segment lost 4 bases and the V segment lost 5 bases, leaving 5 bases of the junction unmatched. The CDR3 is 15 residues long. The sample taken for sequencing was whole blood. The TCR sequence derives from an adult who was a healthcare worker with PCR-confirmed SARS-CoV-2 infection or an uninfected control (not recorded which). The chain recombines TRBV11-2 with TRBJ2-1, with 10 bases matching TRBD1. As DNA, the CDR3 is TGTGCCAGCAGCCTTTTGGGACAGGGGTACAATGAGCAGTTCTTC. Translated, it gives CASSLLGQGYNEQFF.